This T cell receptor (beta chain) stems from a study of Ad26.COV2.S vaccination and SARS-CoV-2 variants. Treatment: about 20 received Ad26.COV2.S at low or high dose, single or two shots; 5 received placebo; per-sample allocation not given. Samples came from day 63 after the first vaccine or placebo injection. Immunization relied on an Ad26 vector, which expressed Wuhan-strain SARS-CoV-2 spike. Per the germline V gene, CDR1 is SGHKS and CDR2 is YYEKEE (reference sequence). V shed 4 bases and J 1 base; nucleotides not matched to a gene: 3. The CDR3 consists of 14 residues. Generated by immunoSEQ multiplex PCR, the TCRdb table keeps only in-frame clones and is missing some. The table has hundreds of thousands of clones, around 87% seen once. This clone showed up just once.

The chain employs TRBV5-5 and TRBJ1-1, with 8 nucleotides matching TRBD1. The receptor was isolated from a person between 18 and 60 years old who received the Ad26.COV2.S COVID-19 vaccine or a placebo. The input for sequencing was peripheral blood, taken in a trial of Ad26.COV2.S vaccine versus placebo. The CDR3 loop reads CASSRTGQNTEAFF. CDR3 in DNA: TGTGCCAGCAGCCGGACAGGGCAGAACACTGAAGCTTTCTTT.